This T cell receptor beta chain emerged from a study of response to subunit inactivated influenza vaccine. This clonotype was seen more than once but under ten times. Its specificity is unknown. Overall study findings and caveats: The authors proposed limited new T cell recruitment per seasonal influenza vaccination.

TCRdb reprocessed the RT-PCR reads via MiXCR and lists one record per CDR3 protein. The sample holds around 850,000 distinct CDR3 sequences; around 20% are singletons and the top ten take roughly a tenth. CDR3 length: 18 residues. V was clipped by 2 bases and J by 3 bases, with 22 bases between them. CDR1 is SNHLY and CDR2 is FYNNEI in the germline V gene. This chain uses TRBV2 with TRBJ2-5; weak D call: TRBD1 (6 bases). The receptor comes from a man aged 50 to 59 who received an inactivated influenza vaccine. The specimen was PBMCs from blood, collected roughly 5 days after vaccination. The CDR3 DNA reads TGTGCCAGCAGTGAATTGGGGTTTACAGGGAGAGAAGAAGAGACCCAGTACTTC. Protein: CASSELGFTGREEETQYF.